The 8 T cell receptor beta chains presented below share a single source sample, sequenced in a study of blood T cell repertoires in COVID-19. This table comes from immunoSEQ multiplex PCR, and its TCRdb copy is limited to in-frame clones, with some not included. The sample consists of 77,000 or so clones, under 80% of them appearing once. What was sequenced was peripheral blood. These receptors were obtained from a human donor with acute or convalescent COVID-19. The donor label of this sample is uncertain.

The V and J genes are TRBV27 and TRBJ2-2; 7 positions match TRBD2. This CDR3 has 15 residues. CDR1 and CDR2 (germline): MNHEY, SMNVEV (reference sequence). V lost 8 bases and J lost 7; bases outside the gene matches: 13. The chain's CDR3 is CASGSWEGYGGELFF. In DNA form, the CDR3 reads TGTGCCAGCGGATCGTGGGAGGGGTACGGCGGGGAGCTGTTTTTT.

The rearrangement joins TRBV2 to TRBJ2-2; possible D gene TRBD2, 6 bases. Trimming cost V 3 bases and J 0 bases, with 11 bases left between them. CDR3 size: 16 residues. Germline values: CDR1 SNHLY, CDR2 FYNNEI. CDR3: CASSERRVSNTGELFF. The CDR3 DNA reads as TGTGCCAGCAGTGAGAGGAGGGTTTCGAACACCGGGGAGCTGTTTTTT.

The V call is TRBV15, the J call TRBJ2-2; the D gene is possibly TRBD1 (6 bases). CDR1 LNHNV and CDR2 YYDKDF come from the germline V gene (reference sequence). The V gene lost 9 bases and the J gene lost 5 bases, with 22 bases spanning the gap. CDR3 length: 16 amino acids. CDR3 amino acids: CATSESGVLRTGELFF. CDR3 sequence (DNA): TGTGCCACAAGCGAGTCAGGGGTTCTGAGGACCGGGGAGCTGTTTTTT.

The chain couples TRBV6-6 to TRBJ1-5; D not certain. V was shortened by 2 bases and J by 7 bases, with 12 bases between the two germline ends. The CDR3 spans 14 residues. CDR1 is MNHNY, CDR2 SVGAGI, per germline (reference sequence). The CDR3 region is CASSYPGGNQPQHF. DNA of the CDR3: TGTGCCAGCAGTTACCCGGGAGGGAACCAGCCCCAGCATTTT.

This rearrangement joins TRBV28 to TRBJ1-5; D not certain. V shed 6 bases and J shed 6 bases, with 15 bases lying between them. This CDR3 has 14 residues. CDR1 is MDHEN and CDR2 is SYDVKM in the germline V gene. The CDR3 coding sequence is TGTGCCAGCAGCTCCGGAGGAACCACTCAGCCCCAGCATTTT. Its translation is CASSSGGTTQPQHF.

The rearrangement uses TRBV24-1 and TRBJ2-7; 8 positions agree with TRBD1. Losses at the gene ends were 9 bases for V and 2 bases for J; bases not matched to a gene: 20. The CDR3 runs 18 residues. Germline loops: CDR1 KGHDR, CDR2 SFDVKD. CDR3 residues: CATLRGQGADLGPYEQYV. The CDR3, as DNA: TGTGCCACCCTCAGGGGGCAGGGGGCGGACTTGGGCCCCTACGAGCAGTACGTC.

The chain links TRBV2 to TRBJ1-2; 11 positions match TRBD1. With V trimmed by 3 bases and J by 3 bases, 0 bases remained unmatched. Germline V gene data show CDR1 as SNHLY and CDR2 as FYNNEI. This CDR3 contains 14 residues. In DNA form, the CDR3 reads TGTGCCAGCAGTGAGGACAGGGGGCACTATGGCTACACCTTC. Residues: CASSEDRGHYGYTF. The full variable domain, completed using reference TRBV2 and TRBJ1-2, is EPEVTQTPSHQVTQMGQEVILRCVPISNHLYFYWYRQILGQKVEFLVSFYNNEISEKSEIFDDQFSVERPDGSNFTLKIRSTKLEDSAMYFCASSEDRGHYGYTFGSGTRLTVV.

This clone showed up just a few times. V is TRBV9 and J is TRBJ1-3; TRBD1 is a possible D gene (5 bases). The CDR3 has 15 amino acids. Germline-derived CDR1 and CDR2 are SGDLS and YYNGEE. V lost 3 bases, J lost 4 bases, and 14 bases lay in between. This chain's CDR3 is CASSAGTLRGNTIYF. In nucleotides, the CDR3 is TGTGCCAGCAGCGCCGGGACTCTAAGAGGAAACACCATATATTTT.